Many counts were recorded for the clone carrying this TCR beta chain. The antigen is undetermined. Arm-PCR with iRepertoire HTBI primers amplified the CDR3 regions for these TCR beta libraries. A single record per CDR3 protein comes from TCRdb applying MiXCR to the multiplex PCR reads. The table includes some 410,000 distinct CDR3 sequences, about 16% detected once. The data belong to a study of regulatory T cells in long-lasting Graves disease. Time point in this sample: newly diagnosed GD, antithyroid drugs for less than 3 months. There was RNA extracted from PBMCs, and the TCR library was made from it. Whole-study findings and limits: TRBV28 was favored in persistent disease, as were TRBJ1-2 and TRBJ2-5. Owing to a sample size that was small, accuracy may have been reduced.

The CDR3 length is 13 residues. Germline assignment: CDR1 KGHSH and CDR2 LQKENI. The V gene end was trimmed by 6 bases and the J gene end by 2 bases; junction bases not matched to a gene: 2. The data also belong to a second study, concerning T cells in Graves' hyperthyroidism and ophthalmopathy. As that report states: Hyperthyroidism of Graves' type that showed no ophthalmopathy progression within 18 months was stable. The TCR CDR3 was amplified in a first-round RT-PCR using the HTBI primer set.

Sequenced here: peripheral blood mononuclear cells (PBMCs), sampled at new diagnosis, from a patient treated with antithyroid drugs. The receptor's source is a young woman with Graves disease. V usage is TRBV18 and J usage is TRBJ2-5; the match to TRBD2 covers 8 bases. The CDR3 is CASSREVQETQYF. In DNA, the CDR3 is TGTGCCAGCTCGCGGGAGGTGCAAGAGACCCAGTACTTC.